This is a list of T cell receptor beta chains from one sample in a study of STAT5B mutations in CD4+ large granular lymphocyte leukemia. Profiling relied on immunoSEQ multiplex PCR, and the TCRdb table lists in-frame clones only, not all of them. Of approximately 28,000 clones detected, 85% to 90% appear once; the ten largest clones hold roughly 0.38%. Specimen: CD4+ T cells from blood buffy coats. The origin of the receptors is a human donor in good health. Both conserved end residues are part of each CDR3. A D gene is named only where the DNA matches it firmly. Size tells how often a clone was seen (once, few, many) or the class of an expanded clone, and some rows leave it out.

d_call: TRBD2
j_call: TRBJ2-7
v_call: TRBV14
clone_size: -
cdr3_aa: CASSQGSGRGPYEQYF
cdr3_nt: TGTGCCAGCAGCCAAGGAAGCGGGAGGGGACCCTACGAGCAGTACTTC

d_call: -
j_call: TRBJ1-1
v_call: TRBV25-1
clone_size: -
cdr3_aa: CASSPRGANTEAFF
cdr3_nt: TGTGCCAGCAGTCCCCGGGGGGCGAACACTGAAGCTTTCTTT

d_call: -
j_call: TRBJ2-1
v_call: TRBV5-4
clone_size: -
cdr3_aa: CASFRDSLSYNEQFF
cdr3_nt: TGTGCCAGCTTCCGGGACTCTCTCTCCTACAATGAGCAGTTCTTC

d_call: -
j_call: TRBJ2-1
v_call: TRBV28
clone_size: -
cdr3_aa: CASSSPTISNEQFF
cdr3_nt: TGTGCCAGCAGTTCACCGACTATCTCCAATGAGCAGTTCTTC

d_call: -
j_call: TRBJ2-5
v_call: TRBV12-5
clone_size: few
cdr3_aa: CASGAERREWETQYF
cdr3_nt: TGTGCTAGTGGGGCCGAGAGAAGGGAGTGGGAGACCCAGTACTTC

d_call: -
j_call: TRBJ2-5
v_call: TRBV5-4
clone_size: -
cdr3_aa: CASSSGQGDETQYF
cdr3_nt: TGTGCCAGCAGCTCCGGGCAGGGCGATGAGACCCAGTACTTC

d_call: -
j_call: TRBJ2-7
v_call: TRBV5-1
clone_size: -
cdr3_aa: CASRPTGSPYEQYF
cdr3_nt: TGCGCCAGCAGGCCAACAGGGTCACCCTACGAGCAGTACTTC

d_call: -
j_call: TRBJ1-2
v_call: TRBV27
clone_size: -
cdr3_aa: CASSSRPEYGYTF
cdr3_nt: TGTGCCAGCAGTTCCAGACCAGAATATGGCTACACCTTC

d_call: -
j_call: TRBJ1-3
v_call: TRBV5-8
clone_size: -
cdr3_aa: CASSLGNTGNTIYF
cdr3_nt: TGTGCCAGCAGCTTAGGCAATACTGGAAACACCATATATTTT

d_call: -
j_call: TRBJ2-3
v_call: TRBV29-1
clone_size: once
cdr3_aa: CSAQGEGAFVQYF
cdr3_nt: TGCAGCGCCCAAGGGGAGGGGGCTTTTGTGCAGTATTTT

d_call: TRBD2
j_call: TRBJ2-1
v_call: TRBV27
clone_size: -
cdr3_aa: CASSSRTSGNYNEQFF
cdr3_nt: TGTGCCAGCAGTTCACGGACTAGCGGGAACTACAATGAGCAGTTCTTC

d_call: -
j_call: TRBJ1-2
v_call: TRBV14
clone_size: few
cdr3_aa: CASSHSQGGGYTF
cdr3_nt: TGTGCCAGCAGCCACTCACAGGGTGGCGGCTACACCTTC

d_call: -
j_call: TRBJ2-7
v_call: TRBV29-1
clone_size: -
cdr3_aa: CSVTGGGNYEQYF
cdr3_nt: TGCAGCGTTACGGGGGGCGGAAACTACGAGCAGTACTTC

d_call: -
j_call: TRBJ1-1
v_call: TRBV7-2
clone_size: -
cdr3_aa: CASSLSDRSTEAFF
cdr3_nt: TGTGCCAGCAGCCTTAGTGACCGTAGTACTGAAGCTTTCTTT

d_call: -
j_call: TRBJ2-2
v_call: TRBV5-1
clone_size: -
cdr3_aa: CASSLGRLGAIAGGELFF
cdr3_nt: TGCGCCAGCAGCTTGGGCAGACTGGGGGCTATAGCTGGCGGGGAGCTGTTTTTT

d_call: TRBD1
j_call: TRBJ2-7
v_call: TRBV7-9
clone_size: few
cdr3_aa: CASSAQGAGGSYEQYF
cdr3_nt: TGTGCCAGCAGCGCCCAGGGGGCTGGAGGCTCCTACGAGCAGTACTTC

d_call: TRBD1
j_call: TRBJ1-3
v_call: TRBV11-2
clone_size: -
cdr3_aa: CASSPDRTGIAGNTIYF
cdr3_nt: TGTGCCAGCAGCCCGGACCGGACAGGAATAGCTGGAAACACCATATATTTT

d_call: -
j_call: TRBJ2-1
v_call: TRBV5-1
clone_size: -
cdr3_aa: CASSLGGTGYNEQFF
cdr3_nt: TGCGCCAGCAGCTTGGGCGGGACGGGGTACAATGAGCAGTTCTTC

d_call: -
j_call: TRBJ2-1
v_call: TRBV11-2
clone_size: -
cdr3_aa: CASSLLVGNEQFF
cdr3_nt: TGTGCCAGCAGCCTCTTGGTGGGAAATGAGCAGTTCTTC

d_call: TRBD2
j_call: TRBJ2-7
v_call: TRBV19
clone_size: -
cdr3_aa: CASSMRSGSYEQYF
cdr3_nt: TGTGCCAGTAGTATGCGGAGCGGGAGCTACGAGCAGTACTTC

d_call: -
j_call: TRBJ1-1
v_call: TRBV7-2
clone_size: -
cdr3_aa: CASNENPGGTEAFF
cdr3_nt: TGTGCCAGCAACGAAAATCCGGGGGGCACTGAAGCTTTCTTT

d_call: TRBD2
j_call: TRBJ2-7
v_call: TRBV28
clone_size: -
cdr3_aa: CASSPRGGSFYEQYF
cdr3_nt: TGTGCCAGCAGTCCGCGGGGCGGGAGTTTCTACGAGCAGTACTTC

d_call: TRBD2
j_call: TRBJ2-7
v_call: TRBV30
clone_size: -
cdr3_aa: CAWRDLAGGLYEQYF
cdr3_nt: TGTGCCTGGAGGGACCTAGCGGGAGGCTTGTACGAGCAGTACTTC

d_call: -
j_call: TRBJ1-2
v_call: TRBV6-1
clone_size: -
cdr3_aa: CASSENPLAGYTF
cdr3_nt: TGTGCCAGCAGTGAGAACCCCTTGGCGGGCTACACCTTC

d_call: -
j_call: TRBJ1-2
v_call: TRBV28
clone_size: -
cdr3_aa: CASSLTPGSPNYGYTF
cdr3_nt: TGTGCCAGCAGTTTAACCCCAGGGTCCCCTAACTATGGCTACACCTTC

d_call: TRBD1
j_call: TRBJ1-4
v_call: TRBV19
clone_size: once
cdr3_aa: CASSIKRQGPEKLFF
cdr3_nt: TGTGCCAGTAGTATCAAGAGACAGGGGCCTGAAAAACTGTTTTTT

d_call: TRBD1
j_call: TRBJ2-5
v_call: TRBV10-3
clone_size: once
cdr3_aa: CAISDGTGQETQYF
cdr3_nt: TGTGCCATCAGTGACGGGACAGGGCAAGAGACCCAGTACTTC

d_call: -
j_call: TRBJ1-6
v_call: TRBV7-2
clone_size: once
cdr3_aa: CASSLGQAHNSPLHF
cdr3_nt: TGTGCCAGCAGCTTAGGGCAGGCCCATAATTCACCCCTCCACTTT

d_call: -
j_call: TRBJ2-1
v_call: TRBV7-3
clone_size: -
cdr3_aa: CASSLGGPGINEQFF
cdr3_nt: TGTGCCAGCAGCTTAGGAGGGCCTGGGATCAATGAGCAGTTCTTC

d_call: TRBD2
j_call: TRBJ2-3
v_call: TRBV10-3
clone_size: -
cdr3_aa: CAISESEGLAGFTDTQYF
cdr3_nt: TGTGCCATCAGTGAGTCGGAGGGACTAGCGGGGTTCACAGATACGCAGTATTTT

d_call: -
j_call: TRBJ2-1
v_call: TRBV10-1
clone_size: -
cdr3_aa: CASSSPGDNEQFF
cdr3_nt: TGCGCCAGCAGTAGCCCAGGGGACAATGAGCAGTTCTTC

d_call: TRBD1
j_call: TRBJ2-7
v_call: TRBV5-1
clone_size: -
cdr3_aa: CASSLGQGAYEQYF
cdr3_nt: TGCGCCAGCAGCCTGGGACAGGGGGCTTACGAGCAGTACTTC

d_call: TRBD1
j_call: TRBJ1-2
v_call: TRBV27
clone_size: -
cdr3_aa: CASRGLGTGGSYGYTF
cdr3_nt: TGTGCCAGCAGGGGACTCGGGACAGGGGGAAGCTATGGCTACACCTTC

d_call: TRBD1
j_call: TRBJ2-7
v_call: TRBV10-3
clone_size: -
cdr3_aa: CAIRLTGGAEEQYF
cdr3_nt: TGTGCCATCAGACTAACAGGGGGCGCGGAGGAGCAGTACTTC

d_call: -
j_call: TRBJ2-4
v_call: TRBV11-3
clone_size: -
cdr3_aa: CASSLDERVGLAKNIQYF
cdr3_nt: TGTGCCAGCAGCTTAGACGAGAGGGTGGGACTAGCCAAAAACATTCAGTACTTC

d_call: -
j_call: TRBJ1-3
v_call: TRBV27
clone_size: -
cdr3_aa: CANKPENPSSGNTIYF
cdr3_nt: TGTGCCAACAAACCAGAGAACCCGAGCTCTGGAAACACCATATATTTT

d_call: TRBD1
j_call: TRBJ1-3
v_call: TRBV6-1
clone_size: -
cdr3_aa: CASSETGGFGNTIYF
cdr3_nt: TGTGCCAGCAGTGAGACAGGGGGCTTTGGAAACACCATATATTTT

d_call: TRBD1
j_call: TRBJ1-1
v_call: TRBV10-3
clone_size: -
cdr3_aa: CAISGRGQGVTEAFF
cdr3_nt: TGTGCCATCAGTGGTCGGGGACAGGGAGTCACTGAAGCTTTCTTT

d_call: -
j_call: TRBJ1-2
v_call: TRBV19
clone_size: -
cdr3_aa: CASSTSGGVGPRHGYTF
cdr3_nt: TGTGCCAGTAGTACGTCGGGGGGGGTTGGGCCCCGCCATGGCTACACCTTC

d_call: TRBD1
j_call: TRBJ1-1
v_call: TRBV6-1
clone_size: -
cdr3_aa: CASNLKDRGTTEAFF
cdr3_nt: TGTGCCAGTAACCTGAAGGACAGGGGAACCACTGAAGCTTTCTTT

d_call: -
j_call: TRBJ1-2
v_call: TRBV25-1
clone_size: -
cdr3_aa: CASSESGDGYTF
cdr3_nt: TGTGCCAGCAGTGAATCAGGGGATGGCTACACCTTC

d_call: TRBD2
j_call: TRBJ2-1
v_call: TRBV28
clone_size: -
cdr3_aa: CASSLRLAGLYNEQFF
cdr3_nt: TGTGCCAGCAGTTTACGACTAGCCGGCCTGTACAATGAGCAGTTCTTC

d_call: -
j_call: TRBJ2-2
v_call: TRBV7-8
clone_size: -
cdr3_aa: CASRSRVGGTGELFF
cdr3_nt: TGTGCCAGCAGATCAAGGGTCGGGGGCACCGGGGAGCTGTTTTTT

d_call: TRBD1
j_call: TRBJ2-1
v_call: TRBV12-5
clone_size: -
cdr3_aa: CASGTPSGQGSYNEQFF
cdr3_nt: TGTGCTAGTGGTACACCTTCGGGACAGGGATCCTACAATGAGCAGTTCTTC

d_call: TRBD1
j_call: TRBJ1-1
v_call: TRBV19
clone_size: -
cdr3_aa: CASRRTGAGTEAFF
cdr3_nt: TGTGCCAGTAGGCGGACAGGAGCTGGGACTGAAGCTTTCTTT